This paragraph covers one T cell receptor beta chain sequence. Its antigen is unidentified. These data originate in a study of T cell responses to AZD1222 COVID-19 vaccine. Study-level results: Researchers took repertoire samples only after the peak T cell response had come.

Using immunoSEQ multiplex PCR, the repertoire was profiled, and TCRdb retains in-frame clones only, with some absent. This sample yields some 150,000 clones, of which 80% to 95% are seen a single time; roughly 3.5% belongs to the top ten. CDR1 SGHVS and CDR2 FQNEAQ come from the germline V gene. V lost 5 bases, J lost 0 bases, and 10 bases lay in between. CDR3 length: 14 residues. The source was peripheral blood, collected 28 days after the second AZD1222 dose. The chain carries TRBV7-8 and TRBJ1-1; D not certain. The receptor's source is an adult who received the AZD1222 COVID-19 vaccine. The CDR3 nucleotides are TGTGCCAGCAGCCCGCGGACGGTGAACACTGAAGCTTTCTTT. This sequence encodes CASSPRTVNTEAFF.